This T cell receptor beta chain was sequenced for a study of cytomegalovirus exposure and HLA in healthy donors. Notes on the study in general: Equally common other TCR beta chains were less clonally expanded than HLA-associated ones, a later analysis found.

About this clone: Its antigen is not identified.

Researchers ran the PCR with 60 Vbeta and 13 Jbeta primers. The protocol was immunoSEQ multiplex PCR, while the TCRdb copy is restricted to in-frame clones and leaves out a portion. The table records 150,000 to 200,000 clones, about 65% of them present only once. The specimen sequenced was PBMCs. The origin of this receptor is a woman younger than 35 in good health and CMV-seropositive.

DNA of the CDR3: TGTGCCAGCAGCCAAGAGACGTTGACAGGGTTAGAGACCCAGTACTTC. Residues: CASSQETLTGLETQYF. This chain connects TRBV4-2 to TRBJ2-5; 7 nucleotides line up with TRBD1. V lost 0 bases, J lost 4 bases, and 8 bases stayed unmatched. Germline V gene sequence: CDR1 LGHNA, CDR2 YNFKEQ. The CDR3 spans 16 residues.